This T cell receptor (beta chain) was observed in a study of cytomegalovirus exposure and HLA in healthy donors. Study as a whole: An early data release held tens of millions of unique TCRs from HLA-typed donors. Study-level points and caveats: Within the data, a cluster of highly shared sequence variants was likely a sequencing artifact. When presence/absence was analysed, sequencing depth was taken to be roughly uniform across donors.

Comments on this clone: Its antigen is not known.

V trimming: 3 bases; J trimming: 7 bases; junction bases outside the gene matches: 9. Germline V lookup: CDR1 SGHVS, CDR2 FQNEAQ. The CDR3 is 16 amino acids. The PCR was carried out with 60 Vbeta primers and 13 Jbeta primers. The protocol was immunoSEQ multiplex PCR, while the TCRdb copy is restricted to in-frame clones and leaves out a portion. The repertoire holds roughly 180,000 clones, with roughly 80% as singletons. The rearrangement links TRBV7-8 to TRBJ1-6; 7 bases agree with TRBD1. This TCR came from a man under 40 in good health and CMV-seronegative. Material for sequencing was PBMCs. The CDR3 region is CASSLVPGGSNSPLHF. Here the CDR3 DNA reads TGTGCCAGCAGCTTGGTCCCAGGGGGATCGAATTCACCCCTCCACTTT.